This is a list of T cell receptor beta chains from one sample in a study of cytomegalovirus exposure and HLA in healthy donors. TCRdb's table, derived via immunoSEQ multiplex PCR, lists solely in-frame clones and lacks some. The profile shows around 120,000 clones, roughly 88% of them singletons. Sequenced material: PBMCs. Receptors were obtained from a woman in her late teens or twenties in good health and CMV-seropositive. Both conserved end residues are part of each CDR3. The D gene is left open where the match is weak. Part of the rows lack a size; the others show once, few, many or a class for expanded clones.

TRBV7-9,TRBJ2-2,NA,TRBD1,CASSITGGPGELFF,TGTGCCAGCAGCATTACAGGGGGCCCCGGGGAGCTGTTTTTT
TRBV2,TRBJ1-2,NA,NA,CASSPSYLNPANYGYTF,TGTGCCAGCAGTCCCTCGTACCTTAATCCAGCTAACTATGGCTACACCTTC
TRBV6-6,TRBJ2-5,NA,NA,CASCRSQETQYF,TGTGCCAGCTGCAGATCCCAAGAGACCCAGTACTTC
TRBV5-1,TRBJ2-1,few,NA,CASSLLPRGPNNEQFF,TGCGCCAGCAGCTTGCTCCCGCGGGGGCCGAACAATGAGCAGTTCTTC
TRBV7-9,TRBJ2-7,NA,NA,CASSLGNPLRTASYEQYF,TGTGCCAGCAGCTTAGGGAACCCCCTCCGGACAGCATCCTACGAGCAGTACTTC
TRBV11-2,TRBJ1-1,once,NA,CASSLNGAPEAFF,TGTGCCAGCAGCTTAAATGGGGCCCCTGAAGCTTTCTTT
TRBV4-3,TRBJ2-1,NA,NA,CASSHGGSLNNEQFF,TGCGCCAGCAGCCACGGGGGATCCCTTAACAATGAGCAGTTCTTC
TRBV6-5,TRBJ2-2,NA,TRBD2,CASTYGGSTGELFF,TGTGCCAGCACTTACGGGGGGTCGACCGGGGAGCTGTTTTTT
TRBV7-2,TRBJ1-2,NA,TRBD1,CASSSGQGGSYGYTF,TGTGCCAGCAGCTCGGGACAGGGGGGGAGCTATGGCTACACCTTC
TRBV7-9,TRBJ2-1,NA,NA,CASSLSAGYGNEQFF,TGTGCCAGCAGCTTAAGCGCTGGGTACGGTAATGAGCAGTTCTTC
TRBV10-3,TRBJ2-7,once,NA,CAISDNGGRTYEQYF,TGTGCCATCAGTGATAACGGGGGGCGAACCTACGAGCAGTACTTC
TRBV5-1,TRBJ1-1,NA,NA,CASSLEGATTEAFF,TGCGCCAGCAGCTTGGAAGGGGCGACGACTGAAGCTTTCTTT
TRBV18,TRBJ1-5,NA,NA,CASSPSVGTLERQPQHF,TGTGCCAGCTCACCATCGGTCGGCACTTTGGAGAGGCAGCCCCAGCATTTT
TRBV4-3,TRBJ1-5,NA,NA,CASSQDENQPQHF,TGCGCCAGCAGCCAAGACGAGAATCAGCCCCAGCATTTT
TRBV7-2,TRBJ2-5,NA,TRBD1,CASSPDRGRRETQYF,TGTGCCAGCAGTCCGGACAGGGGGAGACGAGAGACCCAGTACTTC
TRBV27,TRBJ2-7,NA,TRBD1,CASSRPGGNEQYF,TGTGCCAGCAGCCGTCCAGGGGGTAACGAGCAGTACTTC
TRBV11-3,TRBJ2-7,NA,NA,CASSSGLSAYEQYF,TGTGCCAGCAGCTCGGGACTCTCGGCCTACGAGCAGTACTTC
TRBV4-2,TRBJ2-1,NA,TRBD2,CASSLDLAGAVNEQFF,TGTGCCAGCAGCCTCGACCTAGCGGGAGCTGTCAATGAGCAGTTCTTC
TRBV18,TRBJ1-6,NA,NA,CASSPSVQGLAKVPLHF,TGTGCCAGCTCACCCTCCGTCCAGGGGCTCGCGAAGGTGCCCCTCCACTTT
TRBV5-4,TRBJ1-1,NA,NA,CASTVRAAHTEAFF,TGTGCCAGCACCGTGCGGGCAGCTCACACTGAAGCTTTCTTT
TRBV7-8,TRBJ2-1,NA,TRBD2,CASSPRTSGPSYNEQFF,TGTGCCAGCAGCCCCCGGACTAGCGGGCCGTCCTACAATGAGCAGTTCTTC
TRBV25-1,TRBJ2-3,NA,TRBD1,CASSEYRGSFSTDTQYF,TGTGCCAGCAGTGAATACAGGGGGAGTTTTAGCACAGATACGCAGTATTTT
TRBV6-5,TRBJ1-5,NA,NA,CASSYSRDNSQPQHF,TGTGCCAGCAGTTACTCCCGGGATAATAGTCAGCCCCAGCATTTT
TRBV5-1,TRBJ1-2,NA,NA,CASSLSQVGGGYTF,TGCGCCAGCAGCTTGTCACAGGTGGGGGGTGGCTACACCTTC
TRBV5-5,TRBJ2-7,NA,NA,CASSLDGGRLSEYEQYF,TGTGCCAGCAGCTTGGATGGGGGCCGACTCTCCGAATACGAGCAGTACTTC
TRBV5-1,TRBJ2-1,NA,TRBD2,CASSPMMGEGYHEQFF,TGCGCCAGCAGCCCCATGATGGGGGAGGGCTATCATGAGCAGTTCTTC
TRBV7-9,TRBJ1-2,NA,TRBD1,CASSYSGTGDNYGYTF,TGTGCCAGCAGCTATAGCGGGACAGGGGATAACTATGGCTACACCTTC
TRBV2,TRBJ1-1,NA,TRBD1,CASAYRGLNTEAFF,TGTGCCAGCGCGTACAGGGGGCTGAACACTGAAGCTTTCTTT
TRBV6-5,TRBJ1-1,NA,NA,CASTLVAGSGTEAFF,TGTGCCAGCACTCTCGTCGCAGGGTCGGGCACTGAAGCTTTCTTT
TRBV2,TRBJ2-7,NA,TRBD2,CASSERRGVARSYEQYF,TGTGCCAGCAGTGAGCGGCGGGGGGTGGCGCGCTCCTACGAGCAGTACTTC
TRBV7-8,TRBJ1-5,NA,NA,CASSDPRQTGADQPQHF,TGTGCCAGCAGCGACCCTAGACAGACAGGAGCCGATCAGCCCCAGCATTTT
TRBV10-3,TRBJ2-7,NA,NA,CAISESTRGPPYEQYF,TGTGCCATCAGTGAGTCGACTCGAGGGCCCCCTTACGAGCAGTACTTC
TRBV2,TRBJ2-1,NA,TRBD2,CASTAGRSYNEQFF,TGTGCCAGCACAGCGGGGAGGTCCTACAATGAGCAGTTCTTC
TRBV7-2,TRBJ2-6,NA,NA,CASSPLDKRVNVLTF,TGTGCCAGCAGCCCCCTGGACAAAAGGGTCAACGTCCTGACTTTC
TRBV7-8,TRBJ1-5,NA,NA,CASSLVGAPYNQPQHF,TGTGCCAGCAGCTTAGTGGGGGCACCGTACAATCAGCCCCAGCATTTT
TRBV6-1,TRBJ1-4,NA,TRBD1,CASSEPGQGATNEKLFF,TGTGCCAGCAGTGAACCGGGACAGGGGGCCACTAATGAAAAACTGTTTTTT
TRBV7-6,TRBJ2-7,NA,NA,CASSRQNNGEQYF,TGTGCCAGCAGTCGACAGAACAACGGCGAGCAGTACTTC
TRBV4-3,TRBJ2-7,NA,NA,CASSQEGVEGDEQYF,TGCGCCAGCAGCCAAGAAGGGGTGGAGGGCGACGAGCAGTACTTC
TRBV5-4,TRBJ2-5,NA,NA,CASYGYGQPETQYF,TGTGCCAGCTACGGGTACGGCCAACCGGAGACCCAGTACTTC
TRBV30,TRBJ1-5,NA,TRBD1,CAWGKQGAIRNQPQHF,TGTGCCTGGGGGAAACAGGGGGCGATTCGGAATCAGCCCCAGCATTTT
TRBV7-9,TRBJ1-1,few,TRBD1,CASSPRTILDRAAEAFF,TGTGCCAGCAGCCCACGTACGATATTAGACAGGGCTGCTGAAGCTTTCTTT
TRBV5-6,TRBJ2-3,NA,TRBD1,CASSLALTGGLDTQYF,TGTGCCAGCAGCTTGGCCCTGACAGGGGGCTTAGATACGCAGTATTTT
TRBV7-6,TRBJ2-7,NA,TRBD1,CASSPGQGAYEQYF,TGTGCCAGCAGCCCAGGACAGGGGGCTTACGAGCAGTACTTC
TRBV30,TRBJ2-7,NA,TRBD2,CAWTRYRTSGGDYEQYF,TGTGCCTGGACCCGATACCGGACTAGCGGGGGGGATTACGAGCAGTACTTC
TRBV5-1,TRBJ1-4,NA,TRBD1,CASSSPRGEKLFF,TGCGCCAGCAGCTCCCCCAGGGGGGAAAAACTGTTTTTT